Listed here are 26 T cell receptor beta chains from one sample, sequenced in a study of somatic mutations in cytotoxic T cells in rheumatoid arthritis. Assay used: immunoSEQ multiplex PCR; TCRdb lists only in-frame clones, some missing. The profile shows approximately 11,000 clones, approximately 84% of them singletons. Sequenced: CD8+ T cells sorted from blood. Receptors were obtained from a woman aged 55 to 70 with rheumatoid arthritis.

The table lists this clone with a few counts. The chain has TRBV7-2 and TRBJ2-1, with D maybe TRBD2 (5 bases). V lost 3 bases and J lost 6, with 12 bases in between. This CDR3 has 14 amino acids. Germline V CDR1 and CDR2: SGHTA, FQGNSA. CDR3 DNA: TGTGCCAGCAGCTTGGTGGGAGTGGGCAATGAGCAGTTCTTC. Protein product: CASSLVGVGNEQFF.

The chain couples TRBV29-1 to TRBJ2-2; D gene unclear. The V gene's germline CDR1 is SQVTM and CDR2 ANQGSEA. Trimming took off 7 bases at V and 5 bases at J, with 8 bases between the two ends. This CDR3 is built from 11 residues. CDR3 nucleotides: TGCAGCGGACAAGATACCGGGGAGCTGTTTTTT. Its protein product is CSGQDTGELFF.

The CDR3 DNA reads TGTGCCAGCAGCTTTCCAACAAATCAGCCCCAGCATTTT. Its protein is CASSFPTNQPQHF. This chain connects TRBV12-1 to TRBJ1-5; the D call of TRBD1 is as the table states it, not checked on the DNA. TRBV12-1 is marked as a pseudogene. This CDR3 has 13 residues.

The chain links TRBV19 to TRBJ1-1, with a weak D call TRBD1 (5 bases). Germline V CDR1 and CDR2: LNHDA, SQIVND (reference sequence). The CDR3 extends over 15 amino acids. Trimming pared 5 bases from V and 0 bases from J, leaving 13 bases between. CDR3 nucleotides: TGTGCCAGTAGTCCGGGGGTGAACATGAACACTGAAGCTTTCTTT. Translated: CASSPGVNMNTEAFF.

V is TRBV4-3 and J is TRBJ2-1; 8 bases align to TRBD1. Germline lookup yields CDR1 LGHNA and CDR2 YSLEER. The ends lost 4 bases at V and 5 bases at J; junction bases unmatched: 7. The CDR3 contains 15 residues. CDR3 sequence reads: CASSPRDRPNNEQFF. Written as DNA, the CDR3 is TGCGCCAGCAGCCCCCGGGACAGGCCTAACAATGAGCAGTTCTTC.

The chain carries TRBV6-5 and TRBJ2-7; 9 bases map to TRBD2. J gave up 4 bases and V 6 bases, and 10 bases lay outside the gene matches. CDR3 length: 15 residues. Germline V gene data show CDR1 as MNHEY and CDR2 as SVGAGI. The CDR3 region has the DNA TGTGCCAGCAGGTGGGATGGTAGCGGGAGATACGAGCAGTACTTC. Translating it yields CASRWDGSGRYEQYF.

CDR3 sequence reads: CAWSPIAGAGEQFF. DNA for the CDR3: TGTGCCTGGAGTCCGATAGCGGGAGCAGGGGAGCAGTTCTTC. V and J are TRBV30 and TRBJ2-1; 9 bases agree with TRBD2. CDR1 and CDR2 (germline): GTSNPN, SVGIG (reference sequence). J was trimmed by 10 bases and V by 2 bases; bases with no gene match: 9. The CDR3 has 14 residues.

The rearrangement joins TRBV5-6 to TRBJ2-1; 7 bases map to TRBD2. The J segment lost 3 bases and the V segment lost 4 bases, leaving 13 bases of the junction unmatched. CDR3 length equals 17 residues. CDR1 and CDR2 (germline): SGHDT, YYEEEE. CDR3 sequence (DNA): TGTGCCAGCAGCCAAGATAGTGGGAGGGTCCTCTACAATGAGCAGTTCTTC. Amino acids: CASSQDSGRVLYNEQFF.

V usage is TRBV11-3 and J usage is TRBJ1-5, with D unresolved. The CDR3 spans 18 residues. V lost 1 base to trimming and J lost 0 bases, with 16 bases between them. Germline CDR1 reads SGHNT; CDR2 reads YENEEA. CDR3 sequence reads: CASSLVYTAFYSNQPQHF. Here the CDR3 DNA reads TGTGCCAGCAGCTTAGTCTATACAGCTTTCTATAGCAATCAGCCCCAGCATTTT.

This clone was detected only a few times. The chain combines TRBV29-1 with TRBJ2-1, with D unclear. Germline assignment: CDR1 SQVTM and CDR2 ANQGSEA. The length of the CDR3 is 12 residues. Trimming shortened V by 3 bases and J by 9 bases, and 12 bases separated the two germline ends. The CDR3 bases are TGCAGCGTTGAGCGCTGGTCTCCTGAGCAGTTCTTC. Its protein is CSVERWSPEQFF.

This chain connects TRBV18 to TRBJ2-3, with 10 bases fitting TRBD2. V shed 3 bases and J 4 bases; nucleotides not matched to a gene: 10. The CDR3 covers 17 residues. Germline-derived CDR1 and CDR2 are KGHSH and LQKENI. CDR3 sequence: CASSPRTSGGGPDTQYF. As DNA, the CDR3 is TGTGCCAGCTCACCTCGGACTAGCGGAGGTGGGCCAGATACGCAGTATTTT.

This chain links TRBV7-6 with TRBJ2-1; 10 positions match TRBD2. Germline-derived CDR1 and CDR2 are SGHVS and FNYEAQ. The length of the CDR3 is 18 residues. The J segment lost 2 bases and the V segment lost 5 bases, leaving 12 bases of the junction unmatched. The CDR3 coding sequence is TGTGCCAGCAGCCTTAGCGGGAGGCCGAACAACCCCTACAATGAGCAGTTCTTC. It translates to CASSLSGRPNNPYNEQFF.

This clone appeared a few times. The chain uses TRBV28 and TRBJ1-5, with D maybe TRBD1 (6 bases). There are 16 residues in the CDR3. V lost 3 bases and J lost 2, with 14 bases in between. The germline gives CDR1 MDHEN, CDR2 SYDVKM. CDR3 in amino acids: CASSLTGTLGNQPQHF. In nucleotides, the CDR3 is TGTGCCAGCAGTTTGACCGGGACATTGGGCAATCAGCCCCAGCATTTT. Full variable domain (outside the CDR3, taken from reference TRBV28 and TRBJ1-5): DVKVTQSSRYLVKRTGEKVFLECVQDMDHENMFWYRQDPGLGLRLIYFSYDVKMKEKGDIPEGYSVSREKKERFSLILESASTNQTSMYLCASSLTGTLGNQPQHFGDGTRLSIL.

This chain uses TRBV18 with TRBJ2-3; D perhaps matches TRBD2 (5 bases). V was trimmed by 6 bases and J by 5 bases, leaving 15 bases between them. There are 14 residues in the CDR3. Germline-derived CDR1 and CDR2 are KGHSH and LQKENI. The CDR3, as DNA: TGTGCCAGCTCTCTGTGGGAGAAGAAAGATACGCAGTATTTT. As protein: CASSLWEKKDTQYF. Based on the CDR3 plus reference TRBV18 and TRBJ2-3, the full variable domain is NAGVMQNPRHLVRRRGQEARLRCSPMKGHSHVYWYRQLPEEGLKFMVYLQKENIIDESGMPKERFSAEFPKEGPSILRIQQVVRGDSAAYFCASSLWEKKDTQYFGPGTRLTVL.

This clone was counted between two and nine times. The gene calls are TRBV7-6 and TRBJ2-7, with D tentatively TRBD1 (6 bases). The CDR3 sequence is 14 residues long. Trimming removed 1 base at V and 2 bases at J, with 9 bases between. Germline V lookup: CDR1 SGHVS, CDR2 FNYEAQ. DNA of the CDR3: TGTGCCAGCAGCTTAGAGACAGGACCCTACGAGCAGTACTTC. Translation gives CASSLETGPYEQYF.

The V call is TRBV28, the J call TRBJ1-4, with D possibly being TRBD1 (6 bases). V was shortened by 5 bases and J by 7 bases, with 17 bases between the two germline ends. CDR3 length equals 15 residues. CDR1 is MDHEN, CDR2 SYDVKM, per germline. Written as DNA, the CDR3 is TGTGCCAGCAGTCTTCCGGAGGAAGGGGGTGAAAAACTGTTTTTT. Its translation is CASSLPEEGGEKLFF. Full variable domain (remainder filled in from reference TRBV28 and TRBJ1-4): DVKVTQSSRYLVKRTGEKVFLECVQDMDHENMFWYRQDPGLGLRLIYFSYDVKMKEKGDIPEGYSVSREKKERFSLILESASTNQTSMYLCASSLPEEGGEKLFFGSGTQLSVL.

A word on this clone: One end of the junction fails to match germline, which may point to a read error. The chain carries TRBV7-9 and TRBJ1-6; no clear D gene. CDR1 and CDR2 (germline): SEHNR, FQNEAQ (reference sequence). This CDR3 contains 12 residues. This CDR3 is CASSSNNSPLHF. For the CDR3, the DNA is TGTGCCAGCAGCTCCAATAATTCACCCCTCCACTTT.

Points on this clone: Sequence at one end of the junction differs from germline and may be a read error. The rearrangement links TRBV7-7 to TRBJ2-1; 7 bases are a match to TRBD2. The CDR3 length is 16 residues. Germline-derived CDR1 and CDR2 are SSHAT and FNYEAQ (reference sequence). The CDR3 nucleotides read TGTGCTAGCAGCTTAAGCGGCGGGAGAGAGAATAATGAGCAGTTCTTC. It translates to CASSLSGGRENNEQFF.

The genes are TRBV6-1 and TRBJ1-1; TRBD1 aligns across 7 bases. J gave up 7 bases and V 4 bases, and 6 bases lay outside the gene matches. The CDR3 runs 13 residues. The germline V gene has CDR1 MNHNS and CDR2 SASEGT. For the CDR3, the DNA is TGTGCCAGCAGTGCAGGGACAGACTATGAAGCTTTCTTT. This gives the protein CASSAGTDYEAFF.

The rearrangement uses TRBV25-1 and TRBJ1-2; D remains ambiguous. Looked up from germline, CDR1 is MGHDK and CDR2 is SYGVNS. This CDR3 has 15 amino acids. Trimming removed 0 bases from V and 4 bases from J, with 12 bases in between. CDR3 coding DNA: TGTGCCAGCAGTGAATATCAGGCCTATCCCTATGGCTACACCTTC. Its protein is CASSEYQAYPYGYTF.

The chain couples TRBV28 to TRBJ1-1; a weak D match, TRBD1 (6 bases). The CDR3 has 15 residues. Germline V gene sequence: CDR1 MDHEN, CDR2 SYDVKM. V was shortened by 7 bases and J by 3 bases, with 18 bases between the two germline ends. CDR3 sequence: CASTGGAGVYTEAFF. The CDR3 bases are TGTGCCAGCACGGGGGGGGCGGGTGTGTACACTGAAGCTTTCTTT.

The V gene is TRBV13, the J gene TRBJ1-2; the D is unclear. From germline, CDR1 is PRHDT and CDR2 FYEKMQ (reference sequence). V was pared by 6 bases and J by 4 bases, with 21 bases between. This CDR3 comprises 16 residues. CDR3 protein: CASSQGVRDYIYGYTF. Written as DNA, the CDR3 is TGTGCCAGCAGTCAAGGAGTCCGGGATTATATCTATGGCTACACCTTC.

This sequence joins TRBV6-5 and TRBJ2-1; 10 bases fit TRBD2. Unmatched junction bases numbered 6, after V lost 4 bases and J lost 6 bases. The CDR3 has 15 amino acids. Germline V gives CDR1 MNHEY, CDR2 SVGAGI. DNA for the CDR3: TGTGCCAGCAGTTTCGGGACTAGCGACGTCAATGAGCAGTTCTTC. Encoded protein: CASSFGTSDVNEQFF.

V usage is TRBV19 and J usage is TRBJ1-1; D gene ambiguous. V lost 7 bases and J lost 5, with 20 bases in between. The CDR3 extends over 15 amino acids. The V gene's germline CDR1 is LNHDA and CDR2 SQIVND (reference sequence). The CDR3 DNA is TGTGCCAGTATTCAGACCGGCGGGAGTGGGACTGAAGCTTTCTTT. This sequence encodes CASIQTGGSGTEAFF. Combining the CDR3 with reference TRBV19 and TRBJ1-1 gives the whole variable domain DGGITQSPKYLFRKEGQNVTLSCEQNLNHDAMYWYRQDPGQGLRLIYYSQIVNDFQKGDIAEGYSVSREKKESFPLTVTSAQKNPTAFYLCASIQTGGSGTEAFFGQGTRLTVV.

The genes are TRBV19 and TRBJ2-1; no firm D call. V lost 5 bases, J lost 0 bases, and 14 bases lay in between. CDR1 and CDR2 (germline): LNHDA, SQIVND (reference sequence). The CDR3 sequence is 16 residues long. CDR3 region: CASSAPRTSSYNEQFF. As DNA, the CDR3 is TGTGCCAGTAGTGCCCCTCGAACGAGCTCCTACAATGAGCAGTTCTTC.

The gene calls are TRBV28 and TRBJ2-1, with D maybe TRBD1 (5 bases). In germline, CDR1 is MDHEN, CDR2 SYDVKM. The ends were cut back, 8 bases at V and 4 bases at J, with 12 bases in the middle. The CDR3 is 13 residues long. The CDR3 nucleotides are TGTGCCAGCGCGCCAGGGTTTTACAATGAGCAGTTCTTC. Its translation: CASAPGFYNEQFF.